Sequencing of this T cell receptor beta chain was carried out in a study of B cell selection in AIRE deficiency. TCRdb's copy holds only in-frame clones and misses some; the assay was immunoSEQ multiplex PCR. This sample has some 25,000 clones; roughly 95% occur once, and the top ten carry around 0.22%. Conventional CD4 T cells were sorted as CD4+CD127+ cells. Per germline, CDR1 SGHRS and CDR2 YFSETQ. J lost 6 bases, V lost 3 bases, and 12 bases had no gene match. The CDR3 is 15 residues long. This rearrangement joins TRBV5-1 to TRBJ2-7, with TRBD1 identical over 7 bases. The source is a human donor in good health. The specimen was CD4+CD127+ conventional T cells sorted from PBMCs. Here the CDR3 DNA reads TGCGCCAGCAGCTCTGAGACAGGGTCCAATGGCGAGCAGTACTTC. Its protein is CASSSETGSNGEQYF.